One sample yielded the 10 T cell receptor beta chains listed below, sequenced in a study of T cells in tuberculosis. Thawed, overnight-rested PBMC were stained with GMM-loaded CD1B tetramer, viability dye and anti-CD3, then sorted. C32 glucose monomycolate from Rhodococcus equi was loaded onto the CD1B tetramers. Libraries were prepared by immunoSEQ multiplex PCR; TCRdb keeps only in-frame clonotypes and omits some of them. The sample yields nearly 60,000 clones, 70% to 90% seen once. The source material was CD1b-GMM tetramer-negative cells sorted from PBMCs. The receptors derive from an adult woman with latent tuberculosis.

The chain has TRBV30 and TRBJ1-3; D gene unclear. Between the trimmed V and J ends, which lost 4 bases and 3 bases, there was a span of 10 bases. The CDR3 runs to 13 residues. Germline CDR1 and CDR2: GTSNPN and SVGIG (reference sequence). CDR3 loop: CAWTRGSGNTIYF. In DNA form, the CDR3 reads TGTGCCTGGACCAGAGGGAGTGGAAACACCATATATTTT.

This clone was seen only a few times. J is TRBJ1-6 and V is TRBV5-5; TRBD1 matches at 8 bases. Germline assignment: CDR1 SGHKS and CDR2 YYEKEE (reference sequence). The CDR3 sequence is 15 residues long. Losses at the gene ends were 1 base for V and 9 bases for J; bases not matched to a gene: 6. The CDR3 sequence is CASSLRGQAGSPLHF. CDR3 DNA sequence: TGTGCCAGCAGCTTGCGGGGACAGGCCGGTTCACCCCTCCACTTT.

The chain has TRBV7-6 and TRBJ2-7, with D maybe TRBD1 (6 bases). V lost 1 base and J lost 0, with 10 bases in between. Germline loops: CDR1 SGHVS, CDR2 FNYEAQ. The CDR3 is made up of 15 amino acids. The DNA of the CDR3 is TGTGCCAGCAGCTTAGACGGACAGAGCTCCTACGAGCAGTACTTC. It specifies CASSLDGQSSYEQYF.

CDR3 in DNA: TGTGCCAGCAGCTTAACGGGAGGGCCCCAAGAGACCCAGTACTTC. It encodes CASSLTGGPQETQYF. The chain couples TRBV11-2 to TRBJ2-5; 8 bases align to TRBD2. CDR1 is SGHAT and CDR2 is FQNNGV in the germline V gene. The CDR3 runs to 15 residues. With 2 bases clipped from V and 1 base from J, the junction kept 3 bases outside the gene matches.

The chain links TRBV19 to TRBJ2-5; 13 nucleotides align to TRBD2. The J call may be faulty, since TRBJ2-7 better matches the DNA end. The CDR3 covers 14 residues. Germline V lookup: CDR1 LNHDA, CDR2 SQIVND (reference sequence). The CDR3 DNA reads as TGTGCCACCCAACTAGCGGGAGGGCCTTACGAGCAGTACTTC. This gives the protein CATQLAGGPYEQYF.

The V and J genes are TRBV6-5 and TRBJ2-5; 11 bases match TRBD1. Germline CDR1 reads MNHEY; CDR2 reads SVGAGI. This CDR3 has 14 residues. After removal of 6 bases from V and 4 bases from J, the junction contained 4 bases not matched to a gene. The CDR3 nucleotides are TGTGCCAGCAGCGCGGGGACAGGGGGAGAGACCCAGTACTTC. Translated: CASSAGTGGETQYF.

In regard to this clone: The same CDR3 can be traced to other DNA sequences in this sample. This chain uses TRBV7-9 with TRBJ1-1, with TRBD1 as a possible D gene (6 bases). CDR3 length equals 15 residues. V lost 0 bases and J 1 base, leaving 9 bases between the germline ends. CDR1 and CDR2 (germline): SEHNR, FQNEAQ (reference sequence). CDR3 in DNA: TGTGCCAGCAGCTTAGCCTGGGGGCCGAACACTGAAGCTTTCTTT. The encoded protein is CASSLAWGPNTEAFF.

DNA for the CDR3: TGTGCCAGCAGCCAGAGGGGTGTAAGCGGGAGCTCCTACGAGCAGTACTTC. Its translation is CASSQRGVSGSSYEQYF. The chain employs TRBV5-6 and TRBJ2-7; 8 bases are a match to TRBD2. The CDR3 spans 17 residues. Germline V gene data show CDR1 as SGHDT and CDR2 as YYEEEE. The V and J ends lost 4 bases and 0 bases, in that order; junction bases with no gene match: 12.

This clone came up a few times. This chain uses TRBV30 with TRBJ1-1; D unresolved. CDR1 GTSNPN and CDR2 SVGIG come from the germline V gene (reference sequence). CDR3 length: 15 amino acids. Trimming cost V 8 bases and J 4 bases, with 23 bases left between them. Written as DNA, the CDR3 is TGTGCCATAACACGACGGGCAGGAGGAGGCACTGAAGCTTTCTTT. It yields the protein CAITRRAGGGTEAFF.

V gene TRBV7-3 combines with J gene TRBJ2-1, with TRBD2 matching over 8 bases. The V segment lost 2 bases and the J segment 1 base; nucleotides outside the gene matches: 4. Germline-derived CDR1 and CDR2 are SGHTA and FQGTGA. The CDR3 has 16 amino acids. In nucleotides, the CDR3 is TGTGCCAGCAGCTTATTGGGACTAGGGTCCTACAATGAGCAGTTCTTC. Residues: CASSLLGLGSYNEQFF.